This record looks at one T cell receptor (beta chain) sequence and its context. Sequencing used immunoSEQ multiplex PCR; TCRdb keeps in-frame clones, though not all of them. The sample has fewer than 250,000 clones, 90% to 95% seen once. CDR3 length: 11 amino acids. Trimming took 6 bases from V and 7 from J; bases not matched to a gene: 1. CDR1 SQVTM and CDR2 ANQGSEA come from the germline V gene. This entry belongs to a study of blood T cell repertoires in COVID-19. The overall study: Material from acute and convalescent COVID-19 was sourced from the United States, Italy and Spain.

It was during active infection that Seattle patients were enrolled and then longitudinally followed. V and J are TRBV29-1 and TRBJ1-2; 11 bases map to TRBD1. This clonotype originated in a man aged 60 to 69 with COVID-19, enrolled during active disease. What was sequenced was peripheral blood. This chain's CDR3 is CSVGQGVGYTF. CDR3 in DNA: TGCAGCGTGGGACAGGGGGTTGGCTACACCTTC.